This TCR beta chain originates from a study of blood T cell repertoires in COVID-19. Trimming cost V 0 bases and J 2 bases; bases outside gene matches: 2. The CDR3 has 15 residues. Germline V gives CDR1 SEHNR, CDR2 FQNEAQ (reference sequence). Sequenced by immunoSEQ multiplex PCR; TCRdb stores in-frame clones only, minus some. Here the sample spans roughly 160,000 clones, approximately 91% being singletons. The chain couples TRBV7-9 to TRBJ2-3, with 7 bases lining up with TRBD2. Input material: peripheral blood. The clonotype comes from a man between 50 and 59 years old with acute or convalescent COVID-19. As DNA, the CDR3 is TGTGCCAGCAGCTTAGCGGGGGGGTTCACAGATACGCAGTATTTT. This translates into CASSLAGGFTDTQYF.